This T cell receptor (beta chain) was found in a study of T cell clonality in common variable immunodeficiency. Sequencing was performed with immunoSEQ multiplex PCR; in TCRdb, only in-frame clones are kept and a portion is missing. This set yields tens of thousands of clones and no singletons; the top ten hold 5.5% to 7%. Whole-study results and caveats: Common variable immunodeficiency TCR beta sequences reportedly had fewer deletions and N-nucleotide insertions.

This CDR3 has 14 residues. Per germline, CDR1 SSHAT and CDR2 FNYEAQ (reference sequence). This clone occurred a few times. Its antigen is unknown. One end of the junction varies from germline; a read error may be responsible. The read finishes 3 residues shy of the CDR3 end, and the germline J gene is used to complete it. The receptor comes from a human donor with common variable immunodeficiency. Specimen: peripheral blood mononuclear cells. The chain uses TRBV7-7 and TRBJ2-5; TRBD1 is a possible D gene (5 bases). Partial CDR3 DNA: TGTGCTAGCAGCTTATCAGGACACCGAGAGACC. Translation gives CASSLSGHRET. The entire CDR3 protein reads CASSLSGHRETQYF. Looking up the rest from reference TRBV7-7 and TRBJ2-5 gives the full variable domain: GAGVSQSPRYKVTKRGQDVTLRCDPISSHATLYWYQQALGQGPEFLTYFNYEAQPDKSGLPSDRFSAERPEGSISTLTIQRTEQRDSAMYRCASSLSGHRETQYFGPGTRLLVL.